The subject of this entry is one T cell receptor (beta chain). Per the germline V gene, CDR1 is MDHEN and CDR2 is SYDVKM. This CDR3 is built from 12 residues. The J segment lost 9 bases and the V segment lost 8 bases, leaving 8 bases of the junction unmatched. Constant-region reverse primers amplified full-length variable regions, followed by semi-nested Nested Universal Primer A PCR. MiXCR, run by TCRdb on the 5' RACE reads, gives a single entry per CDR3 protein. This repertoire shows over 45,000 distinct CDR3 sequences, more than 25% found once; its top ten account for roughly 2.2%. Cells sorted as Tregs were CD4+, CD25+ and CD127-/low.

Material: tumor-infiltrating Tregs sorted from the breast tumor. This chain links TRBV28 with TRBJ1-1, with 8 bases aligning to TRBD1. The origin of this receptor is a female donor with breast cancer. CDR3 coding DNA: TGTGCCAGCGGAGACAGGGGCGGTAAAGCTTTCTTT. It yields the protein CASGDRGGKAFF.